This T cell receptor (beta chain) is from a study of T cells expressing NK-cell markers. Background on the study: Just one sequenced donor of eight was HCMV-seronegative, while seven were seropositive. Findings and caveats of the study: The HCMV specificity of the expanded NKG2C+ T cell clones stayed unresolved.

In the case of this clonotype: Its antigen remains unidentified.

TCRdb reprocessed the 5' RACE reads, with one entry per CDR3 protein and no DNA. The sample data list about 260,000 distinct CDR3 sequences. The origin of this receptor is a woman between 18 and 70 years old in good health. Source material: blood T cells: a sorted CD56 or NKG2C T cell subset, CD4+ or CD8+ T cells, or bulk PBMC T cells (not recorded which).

The CDR3: CASSPTGSGANVLTF. The chain has TRBV18 and TRBJ2-6. Germline V CDR1 and CDR2: KGHSH, LQKENI. This CDR3 has 15 amino acids.